The T cell receptor beta chain described here comes from a study of patients and donors after allogeneic stem cell transplantation. This CDR3 contains 14 residues. Germline CDR1 is DFQATT and CDR2 is SNEGSKA (reference sequence). With 0 bases removed from V and 1 base from J, the gap between germline ends came to 10 bases. TCRdb independently ran MiXCR on the RT-PCR reads; one entry per CDR3 protein. The sample lists about a million distinct CDR3 sequences; more than 15% were seen once. A few counts support this clonotype. The receptor was derived from a human donor who was either an allogeneic HSCT recipient or a stem cell or donor lymphocyte infusion donor (not recorded which). It is not recorded whose cells these are; they may come from a transplant donor. The rearrangement uses TRBV20-1 and TRBJ2-7, with D perhaps TRBD2 (5 bases). Sample: blood, either unsorted or a sorted T cell fraction (not recorded which). CDR3 amino acids: CSARDSLASYEQYF. CDR3 sequence (DNA): TGCAGTGCTAGAGATAGCCTAGCTTCCTACGAGCAGTACTTC.